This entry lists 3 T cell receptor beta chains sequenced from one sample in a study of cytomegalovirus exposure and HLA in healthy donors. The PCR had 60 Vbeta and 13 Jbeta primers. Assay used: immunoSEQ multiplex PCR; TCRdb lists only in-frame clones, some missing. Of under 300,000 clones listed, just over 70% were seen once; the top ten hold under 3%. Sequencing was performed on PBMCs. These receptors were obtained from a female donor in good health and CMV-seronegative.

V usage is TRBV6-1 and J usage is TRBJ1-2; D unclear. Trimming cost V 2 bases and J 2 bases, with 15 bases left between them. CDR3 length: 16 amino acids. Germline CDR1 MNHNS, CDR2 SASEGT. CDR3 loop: CASSELIWAGNYGYTF. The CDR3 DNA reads TGTGCCAGCAGTGAACTTATCTGGGCTGGGAACTATGGCTACACCTTC.

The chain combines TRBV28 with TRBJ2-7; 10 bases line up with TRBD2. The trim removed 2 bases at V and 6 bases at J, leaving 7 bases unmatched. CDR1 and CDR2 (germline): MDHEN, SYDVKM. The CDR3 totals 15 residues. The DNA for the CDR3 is TGTGCCAGCAGTTTACGGACTAGCGGCTTCTTCGAGCAGTACTTC. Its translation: CASSLRTSGFFEQYF.

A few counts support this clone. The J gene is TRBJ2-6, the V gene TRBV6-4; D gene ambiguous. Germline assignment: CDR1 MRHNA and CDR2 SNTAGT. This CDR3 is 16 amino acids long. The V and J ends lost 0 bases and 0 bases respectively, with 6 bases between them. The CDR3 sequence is CASSDSDSSGANVLTF. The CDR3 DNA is TGTGCCAGCAGTGACTCAGATAGCTCTGGGGCCAACGTCCTGACTTTC.